These 23 T cell receptor beta chains were all obtained from the same sample, sequenced in a study of CD8+CD57+ T cells in acquired aplastic anemia. CDR3 and TCR beta VDJ profiling relied on a genomic DNA template. MiXCR, run by TCRdb on the reads, gives a single entry per CDR3 protein. The sample lists 74,000 or so distinct CDR3 sequences, 45% to 55% seen once, with about 8.9% in the top ten. Sequenced input: sorted CD4+, CD8+, or CD8+CD57+ T cells (not recorded which) from PBMCs. The receptors were gathered from a human donor in good health, serving as a control.

J is TRBJ2-3 and V is TRBV11-2; a weak D match, TRBD1 (5 bases). The CDR3 extends over 17 amino acids. Germline V gene sequence: CDR1 SGHAT, CDR2 FQNNGV. Trimming left V 1 base short and J 1 base short, with 15 bases between. The CDR3 loop is CASSLGSRDFGTDTQYF. CDR3 DNA: TGTGCCAGCAGCTTAGGCAGCAGGGATTTTGGCACAGATACGCAGTATTTT. The variable domain in full, completed from reference TRBV11-2 and TRBJ2-3, reads EAGVAQSPRYKIIEKRQSVAFWCNPISGHATLYWYQQILGQGPKLLIQFQNNGVVDDSQLPKDRFSAERLKGVDSTLKIQPAKLEDSAVYLCASSLGSRDFGTDTQYFGPGTRLTVL.

This clonotype was counted ten times or more. This chain links TRBV5-1 with TRBJ1-1, with a possible D match to TRBD1 (5 bases). The CDR3 has 16 residues. With 0 bases removed from V and 0 bases from J, the gap between germline ends came to 12 bases. Germline CDR1 is SGHRS and CDR2 is YFSETQ. The CDR3 region has the DNA TGCGCCAGCAGCTTGGCCTGGGGGGTCTTGAACACTGAAGCTTTCTTT. It encodes CASSLAWGVLNTEAFF.

By share, this clonotype counts as medium-sized. The chain uses TRBV7-8 and TRBJ2-7; D not resolved. V lost 1 base, J lost 3 bases, and 7 bases lay in between. The CDR3 loop spans 13 amino acids. Germline V gives CDR1 SGHVS, CDR2 FQNEAQ. CDR3 residues: CASSLVGGYEQYF. The CDR3 DNA reads as TGTGCCAGCAGCTTAGTAGGCGGCTACGAGCAGTACTTC. The variable domain in full, completed from reference TRBV7-8 and TRBJ2-7, reads GAGVSQSPRYKVAKRGQDVALRCDPISGHVSLFWYQQALGQGPEFLTYFQNEAQLDKSGLPSDRFFAERPEGSVSTLKIQRTQQEDSAVYLCASSLVGGYEQYFGPGTRLTVT.

This clonotype has at least ten counts. V is TRBV2 and J is TRBJ2-7; tentative D call: TRBD1 (6 bases). Trimming left V 8 bases short and J 4 bases short, with 21 bases between. In germline, CDR1 is SNHLY, CDR2 FYNNEI. The length of the CDR3 is 15 residues. The CDR3 DNA reads TGTGCCAGCGGAAAATCAGGGGCCCTTATTTACGAGCAGTACTTC. It is translated as CASGKSGALIYEQYF.

This rearrangement joins TRBV15 to TRBJ1-1; unclear D gene. The CDR3 loop spans 13 amino acids. V was shortened by 2 bases and J by 7 bases, with 11 bases between the two germline ends. Germline CDR1 is LNHNV and CDR2 is YYDKDF (reference sequence). The CDR3 nucleotides are TGTGCCACCAGCAGACTCGCCAAAAGTGAAGCTTTCTTT. As protein: CATSRLAKSEAFF.

The table lists this clonotype with many counts. V gene TRBV27 combines with J gene TRBJ1-2, with D unresolved. The germline CDR1 and CDR2 sequences are MNHEY and SMNVEV (reference sequence). The CDR3 loop spans 12 amino acids. The V end lost 6 bases, the J end lost 4 bases, and 9 bases lay between the germline ends. CDR3 nucleotides: TGTGCCAGCAGCATGAAGGGCTATGGCTACACCTTC. Amino acid sequence: CASSMKGYGYTF.

This clonotype is labeled as medium-sized (0.01 to 0.1%). The chain has TRBV10-2 and TRBJ1-1, with D perhaps matching TRBD1 (5 bases). Germline values: CDR1 WSHSY, CDR2 SAAADI. The CDR3 length is 13 residues. V was trimmed by 8 bases and J by 1 base, leaving 11 bases between them. The CDR3 spells CASRGRQNTEAFF. The CDR3 DNA reads as TGCGCCAGCCGGGGCAGACAGAACACTGAAGCTTTCTTT.

There are many counts of this clonotype. The CDR3 coding sequence is TGTGCCTGGAGTGCGGGGGAAAGCTACACCTTC. Encoded protein: CAWSAGESYTF. The V gene is TRBV30, the J gene TRBJ1-2, with a tentative D call TRBD1 (5 bases). CDR3 length: 11 amino acids. V was pared by 1 base and J by 9 bases, with 9 bases between. CDR1 is GTSNPN and CDR2 is SVGIG in the germline V gene (reference sequence).

The V and J genes are TRBV7-3 and TRBJ2-7; no firm D call. The germline CDR1 and CDR2 sequences are SGHTA and FQGTGA. Between the trimmed V and J ends, which lost 5 bases and 2 bases, there was a span of 7 bases. CDR3 length: 12 amino acids. CDR3 amino acids: CASSPHPYEQYF. The CDR3 DNA sequence: TGTGCCAGCAGCCCCCATCCCTACGAGCAGTACTTC.

The J gene is TRBJ2-2, the V gene TRBV20-1; TRBD1 might be the D (6 bases). Germline CDR1 is DFQATT and CDR2 is SNEGSKA (reference sequence). V was pared by 5 bases and J by 0 bases, with 10 bases between. This CDR3 spans 14 amino acids. The CDR3 here is CSAGGQTNTGELFF. The CDR3 DNA reads as TGCAGTGCTGGAGGACAGACGAACACCGGGGAGCTGTTTTTT.

The rearrangement joins TRBV2 to TRBJ1-2, with a weak D call TRBD1 (6 bases). V lost 7 bases, J lost 5 bases, and 17 bases lay in between. This CDR3 spans 14 amino acids. Looked up from germline, CDR1 is SNHLY and CDR2 is FYNNEI. In DNA, the CDR3 is TGTGCCAGCACCCCCCAAGGGACACTGTATGGCTACACCTTC. It encodes CASTPQGTLYGYTF.

The chain uses TRBV19 and TRBJ1-4; tentative D call: TRBD1 (6 bases). Deletions cut 5 bases from V and 8 bases from J, with 18 bases between. The CDR3 has 15 residues. Germline CDR1 and CDR2: LNHDA and SQIVND (reference sequence). The CDR3 nucleotides are TGTGCCAGTAGTCCCCGAGCAGGGGCGAGGGAAAAACTGTTTTTT. Translated: CASSPRAGAREKLFF.

The chain carries TRBV30 and TRBJ2-3, with TRBD2 matching over 8 bases. Unmatched junction bases numbered 14, after V lost 7 bases and J lost 2 bases. CDR1 and CDR2 from the germline V gene are GTSNPN and SVGIG (reference sequence). The CDR3 covers 16 residues. CDR3 region: CAFSWAGAGATDTQYF. CDR3 nucleotide sequence: TGTGCCTTCTCCTGGGCGGGAGCGGGAGCCACAGATACGCAGTATTTT.

V usage is TRBV20-1 and J usage is TRBJ1-6, with no clear D. V was clipped by 0 bases and J by 7 bases, with 10 bases between them. From germline, CDR1 is DFQATT and CDR2 SNEGSKA (reference sequence). The CDR3 runs to 14 residues. DNA of the CDR3: TGCAGTGCTAGAGACCCTTTCGGGAATTCACCCCTCCACTTT. As protein: CSARDPFGNSPLHF.

The chain has TRBV7-9 and TRBJ2-7; D call uncertain. CDR1 is SEHNR, CDR2 FQNEAQ, per germline (reference sequence). This CDR3 is built from 12 residues. V dropped 1 base and J dropped 7 bases, with 8 bases sitting between them. The CDR3 coding sequence is TGTGCCAGCAGCTTAGATGGTGGGGAGCAGTACGTC. It translates to CASSLDGGEQYV.

The chain combines TRBV7-9 with TRBJ1-1, with D possibly TRBD1 on 5 matching bases. Germline V lookup: CDR1 SEHNR, CDR2 FQNEAQ (reference sequence). CDR3 length: 13 amino acids. The V gene lost 4 bases and the J gene lost 7 bases, with 13 bases spanning the gap. The CDR3 region is CASSSQEGSEAFF. DNA of the CDR3: TGTGCCAGCAGCTCCCAGGAGGGGAGTGAAGCTTTCTTT.

Points on this clonotype: One end of the junction is discordant with germline, which a read error may explain. CDR3 in amino acids: CASIYLPGQGDPNTGELSF. The CDR3 coding sequence is TGTGCCAGCATATACTTGCCGGGACAGGGGGATCCGAACACCGGGGAGCTGTCTTTT. The rearrangement links TRBV6-2 or TRBV6-3 to TRBJ2-2; 11 positions match TRBD1. The CDR3 contains 19 residues. Germline CDR1 MNHEY, CDR2 SVGEGT.

A word on this clonotype: An end of the junction does not agree with germline; a read error may underlie this. J is TRBJ2-7 and V is TRBV4-1, with D possibly being TRBD1 or TRBD2 (5 bases each). Germline V gene sequence: CDR1 MGHRA, CDR2 YSYEKL. The CDR3 has 13 amino acids. The CDR3 reads CATRGRTNYEQYF. CDR3 in DNA: TGTGCCACAAGAGGGCGGACAAACTACGAGCAGTACTTC.

The CDR3 spells CATSRDHLGGPGDTQYF. The CDR3 DNA follows: TGTGCCACCAGCAGAGACCACCTCGGGGGGCCGGGAGATACGCAGTATTTT. The chain is built from TRBV15 and TRBJ2-3; weak D call: TRBD2 (7 bases). The germline V gene has CDR1 LNHNV and CDR2 YYDKDF (reference sequence). Trimming cost V 0 bases and J 5 bases, with 18 bases left between them. This CDR3 is built from 17 residues.

The chain couples TRBV14 to TRBJ2-7; 7 positions match TRBD2. The CDR3 spans 15 residues. Germline V gives CDR1 SGHDN, CDR2 FVKESK. V lost 5 bases and J lost 1; bases outside the gene matches: 8. CDR3 amino acids: CASSSQLARSYEQYF. CDR3 nucleotide sequence: TGTGCCAGCAGCTCCCAACTAGCGAGGTCCTACGAGCAGTACTTC.

V usage is TRBV9 and J usage is TRBJ1-1; D gene ambiguous. The V and J ends lost 0 bases and 5 bases respectively, with 17 bases between them. The CDR3 is 16 amino acids. Germline V CDR1 and CDR2: SGDLS, YYNGEE. The CDR3 protein is CASSVAPRGLRTEAFF. CDR3 coding DNA: TGTGCCAGCAGCGTAGCCCCCCGGGGTCTCCGTACTGAAGCTTTCTTT. The variable domain in full, completed from reference TRBV9 and TRBJ1-1, reads DSGVTQTPKHLITATGQRVTLRCSPRSGDLSVYWYQQSLDQGLQFLIQYYNGEERAKGNILERFSAQQFPDLHSELNLSSLELGDSALYFCASSVAPRGLRTEAFFGQGTRLTVV.

CDR3 DNA sequence: TGTGCCAGCAGTTACGGCCCGGGACAGGTGGGTAGTGAGCAGTTCTTC. Protein product: CASSYGPGQVGSEQFF. This chain joins TRBV2 and TRBJ2-1; 8 nucleotides line up with TRBD1. V gave up 5 bases and J gave up 9 bases; unmatched junction bases: 15. CDR3 length: 16 amino acids. The V gene's germline CDR1 is SNHLY and CDR2 FYNNEI.

This clonotype occurred many times. The J gene is TRBJ1-5, the V gene TRBV4-2; D remains unclear. Germline V gives CDR1 LGHNA, CDR2 YNFKEQ. This CDR3 region has 13 residues. Trimming took off 1 base at V and 6 bases at J, with 7 bases between the two ends. The CDR3 protein is CASSQGFGQPQHF. Written as DNA, the CDR3 is TGTGCCAGCAGCCAAGGGTTTGGTCAGCCCCAGCATTTT.